The source of this T cell receptor beta chain is a study of shared clonotypes between healthy human individuals. Study-wide background: CD4 naive cells filled three plates per donor, CD4 memory three, CD8 naive two and CD8 memory one.

The naive CD8 subset, CD45RO-negative cells positively selected for CCR7, excluded terminally differentiated effector memory CD45RA+ cells. Recent vaccinations or acute infections were absent in the healthy HIV-negative adult donors. The authors loaded around 220 ng DNA, 27,000 or so T cell genomes, into sorted-subset replicate PCRs. Here immunoSEQ multiplex PCR was the method, and the copy in TCRdb shows in-frame clones only, minus some. The table lists around 1.9 million clones, over 85% of them singletons. Trimming pared 0 bases from V and 9 bases from J, leaving 12 bases between. Germline V gives CDR1 LNHNV, CDR2 YYDKDF (reference sequence). The CDR3 loop spans 14 amino acids. Regarding this clone: Antigen: not known.

General observations from the study: Tissues were not sampled, only blood, and their repertoires likely differ.

Sequencing input: naive CD8+ T cells from PBMCs. The clonotype originates from a man younger than 35 in good health. Some clones in this sample may be carry-over from other donors' samples. The V call is TRBV15, the J call TRBJ2-1; D unclear. CDR3 loop: CATSRDPKVGEQFF. CDR3 nucleotide sequence: TGTGCCACCAGCAGAGATCCGAAGGTGGGTGAGCAGTTCTTC. Complete variable domain (other parts from reference TRBV15 and TRBJ2-1): DAMVIQNPRYQVTQFGKPVTLSCSQTLNHNVMYWYQQKSSQAPKLLFHYYDKDFNNEADTPDNFQSRRPNTSFCFLDIRSPGLGDTAMYLCATSRDPKVGEQFFGPGTRLTVL.